Presented here are 23 T cell receptor beta chains from one specimen sequenced in a study of CD8 T cells in ankylosing spondylitis. Study-level results: A TCR beta motif of 7 or 8 highly homologous variants appeared characteristic of ankylosing spondylitis blood.

Their cognate antigens are unknown. TCRdb used MiXCR to reprocess the 5' RACE reads, holding one entry per CDR3 protein. The sample records about 460,000 distinct CDR3 sequences, about 5.4% being singletons. The sample was blood, either unsorted or a sorted T cell fraction (not recorded which). The receptors derive from a male donor with ankylosing spondylitis.

This clonotype was recorded at least ten times. The chain employs TRBV10-3 and TRBJ2-7; 7 nucleotides match TRBD1. CDR1 ENHRY and CDR2 SYGVKD come from the germline V gene. This CDR3 comprises 12 residues. The V and J ends lost 7 bases and 6 bases, in that order; junction bases with no gene match: 6. The CDR3 nucleotides read TGTGCCATCAAAGGACAGGAGGCCGAGCAGTACTTC. Encoded protein: CAIKGQEAEQYF.

This clonotype was found many times. As DNA, the CDR3 is TGTGCCAGCAGTTTTCTGGGACAGGGGAACCAAGAGACCCAGTACTTC. It translates to CASSFLGQGNQETQYF. J is TRBJ2-5 and V is TRBV28; 10 bases fit TRBD1. Germline CDR1 is MDHEN and CDR2 is SYDVKM. Trimming removed 3 bases from V and 0 bases from J; junction bases left unmatched: 4. CDR3 length: 16 residues.

The J gene is TRBJ1-2, the V gene TRBV6-2 or TRBV6-3; D gene uncertain. Germline values: CDR1 MNHEY, CDR2 SVGEGT. The V end lost 0 bases, the J end lost 3 bases, and 11 bases lay between the germline ends. The CDR3 is 15 amino acids. The CDR3 nucleotides read TGTGCCAGCAGTTACTCGAGTCGTGTCTACTATGGCTACACCTTC. Its protein is CASSYSSRVYYGYTF.

This clonotype appeared a few times. V gene TRBV11-2 combines with J gene TRBJ2-5; D gene uncertain. CDR1 is SGHAT and CDR2 is FQNNGV in the germline V gene. The CDR3 length is 18 residues. Trimming cost V 5 bases and J 4 bases, with 26 bases left between them. CDR3 amino acids: CASSPPPRLRTWGETQYF. CDR3 nucleotides: TGTGCCAGCAGCCCGCCCCCGAGACTCCGCACTTGGGGAGAGACCCAGTACTTC.

At least ten counts were recorded for this clonotype. CDR3 region: CSALQGSDTQYF. CDR3 bases: TGCAGCGCCTTACAGGGGTCAGATACGCAGTATTTT. This chain connects TRBV29-1 to TRBJ2-3; TRBD1 matches at 7 bases. CDR1 and CDR2 from the germline V gene are SQVTM and ANQGSEA. CDR3 length: 12 amino acids. V was clipped by 7 bases and J by 4 bases; unmatched bases: 5.

This clonotype was recorded at least ten times. V is TRBV27 and J is TRBJ1-2; the D is unclear. Trimming stripped 1 base from V and 8 bases from J, with 11 bases between. CDR3 length: 13 residues. Germline lookup yields CDR1 MNHEY and CDR2 SMNVEV (reference sequence). CDR3 nucleotides: TGTGCCAGCAGTTTATTGCAGAATTCCGGCTACACCTTC. Encoded protein: CASSLLQNSGYTF.

In this sample, this clonotype turned up many times. The rearrangement links TRBV6-2 or TRBV6-3 to TRBJ1-5; D is unresolved. The germline gives CDR1 MNHEY, CDR2 SVGEGT. CDR3 length equals 13 residues. The V end lost 6 bases, the J end lost 3 bases, and 9 bases lay between the germline ends. The CDR3 DNA follows: TGTGCCAGCAGCCCGAAGGACAATCAGCCCCAGCATTTT. Amino acid sequence: CASSPKDNQPQHF.

This clonotype occurred a few times. The CDR3 region has the DNA TGTGCCAGCAGCTGGACTAGCGGGGGCCCTCGGGAGACCCAGTACTTC. Residues: CASSWTSGGPRETQYF. The chain combines TRBV5-6 with TRBJ2-5; 13 positions agree with TRBD2. This CDR3 is built from 16 residues. J was trimmed by 5 bases and V by 3 bases; bases with no gene match: 7. In germline, CDR1 is SGHDT, CDR2 YYEEEE.

This clonotype was seen only a few times. The V gene is TRBV11-1, the J gene TRBJ2-3; D might be TRBD1 or TRBD2, each matching 5 bases. V dropped 6 bases and J dropped 0 bases, with 25 bases sitting between them. From germline, CDR1 is SGHAT and CDR2 FQDESV (reference sequence). This CDR3 region has 19 residues. The CDR3 nucleotides read TGTGCCAGCAGTCGTGGGACGGAGGACCCTCTTTTTAGCACAGATACGCAGTATTTT. Residues: CASSRGTEDPLFSTDTQYF.

This clonotype has at least ten counts. The conserved closing phenylalanine or tryptophan is absent in this CDR3, likely reflecting a read error. This chain uses TRBV20-1 with TRBJ1-2; 7 positions match TRBD1. Germline V gene lookup returns CDR1 DFQATT and CDR2 SNEGSKA (reference sequence). V shed 5 bases, J shed 4 bases, and the junction held 19 bases outside the gene matches. CDR3 size: 17 residues. Here the CDR3 DNA reads TGCAGTGCTTTTTCCGCGGGTATGACAGGGAAGAGCTATGGCTACACCCTC. This encodes CSAFSAGMTGKSYGYTL.

The CDR3 protein is CASSLGALLSQPQHF. The CDR3 coding sequence is TGTGCCAGCAGTTTAGGGGCCCTCCTCTCGCAGCCCCAGCATTTT. The chain is built from TRBV12-3 or TRBV12-4 and TRBJ1-5; D ambiguous. Between the trimmed V and J ends, which lost 1 base and 7 bases, there was a span of 14 bases. The CDR3 has 15 amino acids.

This clonotype came up many times. The chain joins TRBV11-1 to TRBJ1-1; tentative D call: TRBD1 (5 bases). Trimming stripped 1 base from V and 3 bases from J, with 9 bases between. There are 14 residues in the CDR3. In germline, CDR1 is SGHAT, CDR2 FQDESV (reference sequence). The chain's CDR3 is CASSLVGRDTEAFF. CDR3 nucleotide sequence: TGTGCCAGCAGCTTAGTAGGCAGGGACACTGAAGCTTTCTTT.

This clonotype was picked up many times. V is TRBV20-1 and J is TRBJ1-5; possibly TRBD1 for D (6 bases). Deletions cut 2 bases from V and 6 bases from J, with 8 bases between. CDR1 and CDR2 from the germline V gene are DFQATT and SNEGSKA (reference sequence). The CDR3 runs to 12 residues. The CDR3 reads CSARQGSQPQHF. The CDR3 bases are TGCAGTGCTAGACAGGGGAGTCAGCCCCAGCATTTT.

At least ten counts were recorded for this clonotype. This chain joins TRBV28 and TRBJ2-4; D is ambiguous. V lost 2 bases to trimming and J lost 7 bases, with 12 bases between them. In germline, CDR1 is MDHEN, CDR2 SYDVKM. The CDR3 spans 14 residues. The CDR3 coding sequence is TGTGCCAGCAGTTTAAGGCCCAAGAGGAACATTCAGTACTTC. This translates into CASSLRPKRNIQYF.

This clonotype appeared many times. CDR3 nucleotide sequence: TGCAGTGCTCCCCGAATGGGACCCTACAATGAGCAGTTCTTC. This translates into CSAPRMGPYNEQFF. The V call is TRBV20-1, the J call TRBJ2-1; D is tentatively TRBD1 or TRBD2 (5 bases each). The length of the CDR3 is 14 residues. V gave up 5 bases and J gave up 2 bases, with 13 bases separating them. Germline V gene sequence: CDR1 DFQATT, CDR2 SNEGSKA (reference sequence).

This clonotype was observed many times. The gene calls are TRBV18 and TRBJ2-3; no firm D call. Trimming pared 1 base from V and 3 bases from J, leaving 8 bases between. CDR3 size: 14 residues. CDR1 and CDR2 from the germline V gene are KGHSH and LQKENI. This CDR3 is CASSPQRITDTQYF. The CDR3 coding sequence is TGTGCCAGCTCACCACAGAGGATAACAGATACGCAGTATTTT.

This clonotype was seen ten or more times. The gene calls are TRBV20-1 and TRBJ1-5; D remains unclear. This CDR3 has 12 residues. Between the trimmed V and J ends, which lost 6 bases and 3 bases, there was a span of 9 bases. Germline CDR1 DFQATT, CDR2 SNEGSKA (reference sequence). Here the CDR3 DNA reads TGCAGTGCCAACACGGCCAATCAGCCCCAGCATTTT. This gives the protein CSANTANQPQHF.

This clonotype has at least ten counts. The V and J genes are TRBV6-2 or TRBV6-3 and TRBJ1-1; maybe TRBD1 (6 bases). The CDR3 is 14 residues long. Trimming stripped 6 bases from V and 1 base from J, with 12 bases between. CDR1 is MNHEY, CDR2 SVGEGT, per germline. Written as DNA, the CDR3 is TGTGCCAGCAGGGGGGCGACCGGGAACACTGAAGCTTTCTTT. Its translation: CASRGATGNTEAFF.

This clonotype was counted many times. The chain is built from TRBV13 and TRBJ2-7; no reliable D call. Germline V gene data show CDR1 as PRHDT and CDR2 as FYEKMQ (reference sequence). V dropped 5 bases and J dropped 0 bases, with 11 bases sitting between them. This CDR3 has 14 amino acids. Written as DNA, the CDR3 is TGTGCCAGCAGCGCTCGGAGCTTCTCCTACGAGCAGTACTTC. Amino acids: CASSARSFSYEQYF.

This clonotype came up once. The chain uses TRBV11-3 and TRBJ2-3; either TRBD1 or TRBD2 may supply D (5 bases each). CDR1 and CDR2 (germline): SGHNT, YENEEA. The CDR3 runs to 16 residues. Between the trimmed V and J ends, which lost 5 bases and 0 bases, there was a span of 15 bases. The CDR3 loop is CASSPGAVSSTDTQYF. The CDR3 DNA reads as TGTGCCAGCAGCCCCGGGGCGGTATCTAGCACAGATACGCAGTATTTT.

This clonotype was picked up many times. The J gene is TRBJ2-1, the V gene TRBV4-2, with 12 bases that match TRBD1. V lost 4 bases, J lost 7 bases, and 11 bases stayed unmatched. CDR3 length: 17 residues. Germline V gene sequence: CDR1 LGHNA, CDR2 YNFKEQ. The CDR3 sequence is CASSPARGQGAKNEQFF. The CDR3 nucleotides read TGTGCCAGCAGCCCTGCACGGGGACAGGGGGCGAAGAATGAGCAGTTCTTC.

The gene calls are TRBV4-3 and TRBJ2-3, with unresolved D. V lost 3 bases and J lost 2, with 9 bases in between. CDR3 size: 14 residues. From germline, CDR1 is LGHNA and CDR2 YSLEER. CDR3 sequence (DNA): TGCGCCAGCAGCCACGCCGCCTCCACAGATACGCAGTATTTT. Protein product: CASSHAASTDTQYF.

The genes are TRBV29-1 and TRBJ2-2, with D uncertain. This CDR3 contains 12 residues. Germline V gene data show CDR1 as SQVTM and CDR2 as ANQGSEA. V was shortened by 1 base and J by 4 bases, with 4 bases between the two germline ends. The CDR3 here is CSVEGPTGELFF. CDR3 nucleotide sequence: TGCAGCGTTGAAGGCCCCACCGGGGAGCTGTTTTTT.